What follows are 3 T cell receptor beta chains derived from one specimen sequenced in a study of blood T cell repertoires in COVID-19. TCRdb's copy holds only in-frame clones and misses some; the assay was immunoSEQ multiplex PCR. This sample has about 73,000 clones, with 89% found just once. The sample consisted of peripheral blood. The receptors were gathered from an elderly man with acute or convalescent COVID-19.

This rearrangement joins TRBV5-5 to TRBJ1-6; D ambiguous. There are 16 residues in the CDR3. V dropped 0 bases and J dropped 3 bases, with 10 bases sitting between them. Germline-derived CDR1 and CDR2 are SGHKS and YYEKEE (reference sequence). The CDR3, as DNA: TGTGCCAGCAGCTTGGCCGGGAGAGACTATAATTCACCCCTCCACTTT. The encoded protein is CASSLAGRDYNSPLHF.

V usage is TRBV2 and J usage is TRBJ1-3, with D tentatively TRBD1 (5 bases). Germline CDR1 SNHLY, CDR2 FYNNEI. This CDR3 has 13 residues. V lost 4 bases to trimming and J lost 1 base, with 5 bases between them. CDR3 coding DNA: TGTGCCAGCAGTGCAGGGTCTGGAAACACCATATATTTT. The encoded protein is CASSAGSGNTIYF.

J is TRBJ1-6 and V is TRBV23-1, with D maybe TRBD1 (6 bases). TRBV23-1 is annotated as an ORF whose role is uncertain. The CDR3 is 14 amino acids. Between the trimmed V and J ends, which lost 5 bases and 7 bases, there was a span of 12 bases. The CDR3 here is CASSTRDTNSPLHF. In nucleotides, the CDR3 is TGCGCCAGCAGTACCCGGGACACCAATTCACCCCTCCACTTT.